The sample holds many counts of the clone carrying this T cell receptor (beta chain). The antigen is undetermined. CDR3 length equals 16 residues. V shed 8 bases, J shed 5 bases, and the junction held 16 bases outside the gene matches. Germline CDR1 reads SGHVT; CDR2 reads SQSDAQ. This entry comes from a study of Graves' ophthalmopathy and Graves' hyperthyroidism. Regarding the study as a whole: Most expanded clonotypes from thyroid (those above 0.001 frequency) were also found in blood.

Transcripts of RNA were the source for amplifying TCR beta CDR3 regions. The authors performed first-round RT-PCR with HTBI primers and then a second-round multiplex PCR. TCRdb itself ran the multiplex PCR reads through MiXCR, one entry per CDR3 protein. The sample carries around 670,000 distinct CDR3 sequences, approximately 40% recorded once. This TCR came from an adult man with Graves' ophthalmopathy. Source material: peripheral blood. The chain joins TRBV7-4 to TRBJ2-7; TRBD2 matches at 9 bases. DNA of the CDR3: TGTGCCAGCTTGCTCGACGGGACTAGCAATCTCGACGAGCAGTACTTC. Its translation: CASLLDGTSNLDEQYF.